Shown below are 19 T cell receptor beta chains from a single sample sequenced in a study of cytomegalovirus exposure and HLA in healthy donors. The PCR was carried out with 60 Vbeta primers and 13 Jbeta primers. The data were produced by immunoSEQ multiplex PCR, yet TCRdb's version contains in-frame clones alone and is incomplete. The sample has roughly 170,000 clones; roughly 84% are singletons. Sequencing was performed on PBMCs. The receptors were gathered from a male donor in good health and CMV-seronegative.

The chain links TRBV28 to TRBJ1-3, with TRBD1 matching 8 bases. In germline, CDR1 is MDHEN, CDR2 SYDVKM. V trimming: 9 bases; J trimming: 2 bases; junction bases outside the gene matches: 0. The CDR3 extends over 12 amino acids. The CDR3 sequence is CARTGAGNTIYF. The DNA for the CDR3 is TGTGCCAGGACAGGGGCTGGAAACACCATATATTTT.

The V and J genes are TRBV28 and TRBJ2-7; D is perhaps TRBD2 (6 bases). This CDR3 spans 13 amino acids. Between the trimmed V and J ends, which lost 5 bases and 3 bases, there was a span of 11 bases. The germline V gene encodes CDR1 MDHEN and CDR2 SYDVKM. CDR3 bases: TGTGCCAGCAGTCAGGAGGGGTACTACGAGCAGTACTTC. Amino acids: CASSQEGYYEQYF.

The rearrangement links TRBV19 to TRBJ2-5; 12 bases are shared with TRBD1. The ends lost 3 bases at V and 5 bases at J; junction bases unmatched: 7. CDR1 is LNHDA, CDR2 SQIVND, per germline (reference sequence). The CDR3 has 16 residues. The CDR3 DNA is TGTGCCAGTAGTATGAGGGACAGGGGGCGCAGGGAGACCCAGTACTTC. This encodes CASSMRDRGRRETQYF.

The chain links TRBV19 to TRBJ2-3; 7 positions match TRBD1. V shed 5 bases and J 0 bases; nucleotides not matched to a gene: 8. The CDR3 length is 16 residues. The germline V gene encodes CDR1 LNHDA and CDR2 SQIVND (reference sequence). CDR3 in DNA: TGTGCCAGTAGTCTTCGACAGGGATCCAGCACAGATACGCAGTATTTT. This codes for CASSLRQGSSTDTQYF. The full variable domain, completed using reference TRBV19 and TRBJ2-3, is DGGITQSPKYLFRKEGQNVTLSCEQNLNHDAMYWYRQDPGQGLRLIYYSQIVNDFQKGDIAEGYSVSREKKESFPLTVTSAQKNPTAFYLCASSLRQGSSTDTQYFGPGTRLTVL.

This chain uses TRBV7-9 with TRBJ2-3; 9 positions agree with TRBD2. J was trimmed by 6 bases and V by 2 bases; bases with no gene match: 9. Germline assignment: CDR1 SEHNR and CDR2 FQNEAQ (reference sequence). This CDR3 is built from 16 residues. This CDR3 reads CASSLLAGGPGDTQYF. CDR3 nucleotide sequence: TGTGCCAGCAGCTTACTCGCGGGGGGGCCAGGGGATACGCAGTATTTT.

V gene TRBV9 combines with J gene TRBJ1-1; 8 bases line up with TRBD1. This CDR3 has 18 amino acids. Germline V lookup: CDR1 SGDLS, CDR2 YYNGEE. The ends lost 4 bases at V and 2 bases at J; junction bases unmatched: 16. CDR3 nucleotides: TGTGCCAGCAGCAAACGGACAGGGCGCGCGGTGGACAACACTGAAGCTTTCTTT. Its protein product is CASSKRTGRAVDNTEAFF.

CDR3 residues: CASSPPQGTGGQPQHF. The DNA of the CDR3 is TGTGCCAGCTCACCCCCCCAGGGCACGGGCGGACAGCCCCAGCATTTT. This rearrangement joins TRBV18 to TRBJ1-5, with D possibly matching TRBD1 (5 bases). CDR3 length equals 16 residues. V was cut by 3 bases and J by 7 bases, with 19 bases left in between. Germline CDR1 is KGHSH and CDR2 is LQKENI.

The chain joins TRBV20-1 to TRBJ1-1, with a weak D call TRBD1 (5 bases). V gave up 6 bases and J gave up 8 bases, with 13 bases separating them. Germline V gives CDR1 DFQATT, CDR2 SNEGSKA (reference sequence). This CDR3 has 11 residues. CDR3 nucleotide sequence: TGCAGTGCCAAGGTACAGGCGGAAGCTTTCTTT. Amino acid sequence: CSAKVQAEAFF.

V usage is TRBV6-1 and J usage is TRBJ1-6, with D maybe TRBD1 (6 bases). Trimming took 7 bases from V and 8 from J, leaving 12 bases between them. The CDR3 length is 13 residues. Per the germline V gene, CDR1 is MNHNS and CDR2 is SASEGT. CDR3 region: CASITGSDSPLHF. CDR3 bases: TGTGCCAGCATCACAGGGAGCGATTCACCCCTCCACTTT.

The chain joins TRBV4-2 to TRBJ1-6, with D hard to call. The CDR3 covers 12 residues. Trimming pared 4 bases from V and 9 bases from J, leaving 7 bases between. Germline CDR1 reads LGHNA; CDR2 reads YNFKEQ. In DNA form, the CDR3 reads TGTGCCAGCAGCCTAGCCCGTTCACCCCTCCACTTT. Protein sequence: CASSLARSPLHF.

Notes on this clone: Its ends do not fully match the called genes, so a read error is possible. Other DNA sequences from this sample encode an identical CDR3 as well. CDR3 sequence: CASSWTGGETQYF. The CDR3 nucleotides read TGTGCTAGCAGCTGGACAGGGGGCGAGACCCAGTACTTC. The chain carries TRBV5-4 and TRBJ2-5; TRBD1 matches 11 bases. CDR3 size: 13 residues. The germline V gene has CDR1 SGHNT and CDR2 YYREEE (reference sequence). Combining the CDR3 with reference TRBV5-4 and TRBJ2-5 gives the whole variable domain ETGVTQSPTHLIKTRGQQVTLRCSSQSGHNTVSWYQQALGQGPQFIFQYYREEENGRGNFPPRFSGLQFPNYSSELNVNALELDDSALYLCASSWTGGETQYFGPGTRLLVL.

The chain uses TRBV5-1 and TRBJ2-5, with TRBD1 matching 8 bases. The CDR3 extends over 14 amino acids. The J segment lost 3 bases and the V segment lost 3 bases, leaving 4 bases of the junction unmatched. CDR1 is SGHRS and CDR2 is YFSETQ in the germline V gene. DNA of the CDR3: TGCGCCAGCAGCTGGGGACAGGTAAAAGAGACCCAGTACTTC. The encoded protein is CASSWGQVKETQYF. Together with reference TRBV5-1 and TRBJ2-5, the CDR3 gives the full variable domain: KAGVTQTPRYLIKTRGQQVTLSCSPISGHRSVSWYQQTPGQGLQFLFEYFSETQRNKGNFPGRFSGRQFSNSRSEMNVSTLELGDSALYLCASSWGQVKETQYFGPGTRLLVL.

In this sample, this clone turned up a few times. One end of the junction is discordant with germline, which a read error may explain. V is TRBV4-1 and J is TRBJ2-5; 10 positions match TRBD1. The end of the DNA aligns better with TRBJ2-7, so the J call may be wrong. Germline CDR1 is MGHRA and CDR2 is YSYEKL. The CDR3 consists of 18 residues. As DNA, the CDR3 is TGCGCCAGCAGTCAAGACTCTAAAGGACAGGGGGTTTCAAACGAGCAGTACTTC. Amino acids: CASSQDSKGQGVSNEQYF.

The rearrangement joins TRBV4-3 to TRBJ2-1, with D maybe TRBD2 (5 bases). Germline V CDR1 and CDR2: LGHNA, YSLEER. The CDR3 runs 14 residues. The ends were cut back, 0 bases at V and 8 bases at J, with 11 bases in the middle. The CDR3 nucleotides read TGCGCCAGCAGCCAAGAAACTAGATTTTATGAGCAGTTCTTC. Protein: CASSQETRFYEQFF.

J is TRBJ1-1 and V is TRBV19; D remains ambiguous. Germline V gene data show CDR1 as LNHDA and CDR2 as SQIVND (reference sequence). The length of the CDR3 is 13 residues. Trimming pared 4 bases from V and 1 base from J, leaving 7 bases between. The CDR3 spells CASSTGPNTEAFF. The CDR3 nucleotides read TGTGCCAGTAGTACAGGCCCGAACACTGAAGCTTTCTTT.

V usage is TRBV9 and J usage is TRBJ2-2; TRBD1 aligns across 9 bases. CDR1 SGDLS and CDR2 YYNGEE come from the germline V gene. With 0 bases clipped from V and 1 base from J, the junction kept 1 base outside the gene matches. The CDR3 is made up of 16 amino acids. The CDR3 coding sequence is TGTGCCAGCAGCGTAGGGGGACAGGGGAACACCGGGGAGCTGTTTTTT. It is translated as CASSVGGQGNTGELFF.

This clone was seen once. The gene calls are TRBV21-1 and TRBJ2-7; TRBD1, as called in the table, went unchecked against the DNA. TRBV21-1 is deemed a pseudogene. This CDR3 is built from 15 residues. The CDR3 DNA sequence: TGTGCCAGCAGCAATCCCCCCGTACAGGGAGCCGAGCAGTACTTC. The encoded protein is CASSNPPVQGAEQYF.

The rearrangement links TRBV5-6 to TRBJ1-1; D unresolved. In germline, CDR1 is SGHDT, CDR2 YYEEEE. Trimming pared 4 bases from V and 7 bases from J, leaving 14 bases between. The CDR3 is made up of 13 amino acids. The CDR3 sequence: CASSVQRIVEAFF. DNA for the CDR3: TGTGCCAGCAGCGTCCAGCGGATTGTTGAAGCTTTCTTT.

This clone was picked up one time. J is TRBJ1-2 and V is TRBV6-1, with TRBD1 as a possible D gene (6 bases). Germline CDR1 reads MNHNS; CDR2 reads SASEGT. Trimming shortened V by 8 bases and J by 2 bases, and 18 bases separated the two germline ends. The CDR3 extends over 15 amino acids. In nucleotides, the CDR3 is TGTGCCAGCGGGGACGGGGGGGGCCGCAACTATGGCTACACCTTC. Protein sequence: CASGDGGGRNYGYTF.